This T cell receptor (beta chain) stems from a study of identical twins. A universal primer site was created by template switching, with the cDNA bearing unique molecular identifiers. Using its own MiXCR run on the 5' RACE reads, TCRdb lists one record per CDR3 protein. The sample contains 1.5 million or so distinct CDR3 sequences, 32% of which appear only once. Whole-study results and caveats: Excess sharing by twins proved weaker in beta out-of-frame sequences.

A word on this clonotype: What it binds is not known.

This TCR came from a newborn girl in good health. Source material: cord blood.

The CDR3 DNA is TGCAGTGCGTGGCAGGGCAATGAGCAGTTCTTC. Translated, it gives CSAWQGNEQFF. The chain links TRBV20-1 to TRBJ2-1, with a tentative D call TRBD1 (5 bases). Trimming stripped 6 bases from V and 6 bases from J, with 9 bases between. Looked up from germline, CDR1 is DFQATT and CDR2 is SNEGSKA (reference sequence). CDR3 length: 11 amino acids.